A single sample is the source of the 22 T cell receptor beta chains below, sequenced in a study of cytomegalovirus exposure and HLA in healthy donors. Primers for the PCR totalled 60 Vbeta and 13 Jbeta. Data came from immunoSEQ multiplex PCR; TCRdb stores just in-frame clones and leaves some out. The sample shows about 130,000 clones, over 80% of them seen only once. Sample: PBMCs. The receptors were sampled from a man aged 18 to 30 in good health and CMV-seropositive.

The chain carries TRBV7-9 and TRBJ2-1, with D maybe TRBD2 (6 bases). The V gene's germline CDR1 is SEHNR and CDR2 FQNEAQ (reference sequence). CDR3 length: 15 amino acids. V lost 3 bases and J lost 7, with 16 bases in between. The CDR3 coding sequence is TGTGCCAGCAGCTTTCTAGCGCCTACCGGTAATGAGCAGTTCTTC. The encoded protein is CASSFLAPTGNEQFF.

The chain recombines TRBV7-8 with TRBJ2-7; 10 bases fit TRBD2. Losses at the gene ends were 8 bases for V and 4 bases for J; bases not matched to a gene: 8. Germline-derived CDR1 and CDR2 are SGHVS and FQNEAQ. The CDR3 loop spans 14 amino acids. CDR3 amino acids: CASGELAGDYEQYF. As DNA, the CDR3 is TGTGCCAGCGGCGAGCTAGCGGGAGATTACGAGCAGTACTTC.

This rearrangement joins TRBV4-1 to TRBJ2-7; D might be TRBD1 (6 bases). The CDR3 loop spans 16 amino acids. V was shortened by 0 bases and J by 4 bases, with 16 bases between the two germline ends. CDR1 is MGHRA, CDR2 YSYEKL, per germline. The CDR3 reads CASSQDPGHLLYEQYF. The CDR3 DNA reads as TGCGCCAGCAGCCAAGATCCGGGACATCTACTTTACGAGCAGTACTTC.

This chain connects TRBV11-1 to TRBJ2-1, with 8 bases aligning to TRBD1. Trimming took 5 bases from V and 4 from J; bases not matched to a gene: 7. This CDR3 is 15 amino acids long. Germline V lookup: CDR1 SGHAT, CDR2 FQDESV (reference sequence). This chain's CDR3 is CASSPRDRQYNEQFF. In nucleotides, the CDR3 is TGTGCCAGCAGCCCCCGGGACAGGCAGTACAATGAGCAGTTCTTC.

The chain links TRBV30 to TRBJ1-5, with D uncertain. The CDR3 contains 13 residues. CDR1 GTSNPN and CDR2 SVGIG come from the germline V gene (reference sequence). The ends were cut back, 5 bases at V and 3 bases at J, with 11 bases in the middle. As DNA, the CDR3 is TGTGCCTGGGCCCCGGGGTCCAATCAGCCCCAGCATTTT. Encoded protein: CAWAPGSNQPQHF.

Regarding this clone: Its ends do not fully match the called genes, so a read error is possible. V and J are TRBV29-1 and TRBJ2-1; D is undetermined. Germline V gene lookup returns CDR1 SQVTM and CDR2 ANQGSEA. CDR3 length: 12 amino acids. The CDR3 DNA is TGCAGCGGTGAAATCCTGAGGAATGAGCAGTTCTTC. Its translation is CSGEILRNEQFF.

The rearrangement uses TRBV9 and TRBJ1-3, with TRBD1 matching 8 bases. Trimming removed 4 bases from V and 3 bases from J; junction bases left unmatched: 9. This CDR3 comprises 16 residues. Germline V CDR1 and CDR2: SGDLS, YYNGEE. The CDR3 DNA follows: TGTGCCAGCAGCCATACTCCAGGGGGCAGTGGAAACACCATATATTTT. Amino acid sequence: CASSHTPGGSGNTIYF. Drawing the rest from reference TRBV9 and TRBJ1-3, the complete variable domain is DSGVTQTPKHLITATGQRVTLRCSPRSGDLSVYWYQQSLDQGLQFLIQYYNGEERAKGNILERFSAQQFPDLHSELNLSSLELGDSALYFCASSHTPGGSGNTIYFGEGSWLTVV.

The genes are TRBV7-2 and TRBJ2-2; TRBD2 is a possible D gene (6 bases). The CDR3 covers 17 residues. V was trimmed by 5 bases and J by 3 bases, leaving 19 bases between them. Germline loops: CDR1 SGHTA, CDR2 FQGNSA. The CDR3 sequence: CASSPWRGLVDTGELFF. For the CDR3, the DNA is TGTGCCAGCAGCCCCTGGCGGGGTCTGGTGGACACCGGGGAGCTGTTTTTT.

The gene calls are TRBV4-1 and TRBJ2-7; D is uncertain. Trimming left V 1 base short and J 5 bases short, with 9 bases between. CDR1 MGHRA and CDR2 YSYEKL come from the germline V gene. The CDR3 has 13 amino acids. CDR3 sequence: CASSQAVFHEQYF. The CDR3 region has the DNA TGCGCCAGCAGCCAAGCCGTGTTCCACGAGCAGTACTTC.

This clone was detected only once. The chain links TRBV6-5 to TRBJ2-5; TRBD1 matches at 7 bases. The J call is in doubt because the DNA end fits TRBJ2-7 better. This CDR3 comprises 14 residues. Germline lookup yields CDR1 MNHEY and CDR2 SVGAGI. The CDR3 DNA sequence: TGTGCCAGTTTCACGACAGGGAGTAGTTACGAGCAGTACTTC. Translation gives CASFTTGSSYEQYF.

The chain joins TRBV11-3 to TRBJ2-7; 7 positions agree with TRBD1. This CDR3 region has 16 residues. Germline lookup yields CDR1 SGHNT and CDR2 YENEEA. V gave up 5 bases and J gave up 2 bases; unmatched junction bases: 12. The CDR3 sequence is CASSPGPGQGAYEQYF. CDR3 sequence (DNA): TGTGCCAGCAGCCCCGGCCCGGGCCAGGGGGCCTACGAGCAGTACTTC.

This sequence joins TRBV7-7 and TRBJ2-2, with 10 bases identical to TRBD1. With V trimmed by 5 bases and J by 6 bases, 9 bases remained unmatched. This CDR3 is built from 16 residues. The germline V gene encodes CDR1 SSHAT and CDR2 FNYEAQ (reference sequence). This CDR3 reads CASSLAGTGVAGELFF. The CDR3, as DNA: TGTGCCAGCAGCCTGGCCGGGACAGGGGTCGCCGGGGAGCTGTTTTTT.

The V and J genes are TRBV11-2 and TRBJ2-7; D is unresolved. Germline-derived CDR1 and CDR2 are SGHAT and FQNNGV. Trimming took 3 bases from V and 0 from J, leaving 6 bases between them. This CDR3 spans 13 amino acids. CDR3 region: CASSLSSSYEQYF. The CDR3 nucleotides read TGTGCCAGCAGCTTGTCTAGCTCCTACGAGCAGTACTTC.

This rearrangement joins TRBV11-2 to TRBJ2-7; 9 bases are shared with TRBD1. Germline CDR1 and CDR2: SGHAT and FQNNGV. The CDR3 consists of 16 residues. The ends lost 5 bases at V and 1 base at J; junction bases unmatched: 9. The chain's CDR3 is CASSLTGTGTSYEQYF. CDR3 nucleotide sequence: TGTGCCAGCAGCCTCACCGGGACAGGGACTTCCTACGAGCAGTACTTC.

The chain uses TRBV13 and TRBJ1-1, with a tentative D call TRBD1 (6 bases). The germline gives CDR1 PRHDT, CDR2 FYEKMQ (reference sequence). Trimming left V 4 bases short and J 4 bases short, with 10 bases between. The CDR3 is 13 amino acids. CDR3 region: CASSSRGGTEAFF. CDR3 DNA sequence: TGTGCCAGCAGCTCCAGGGGTGGCACTGAAGCTTTCTTT.

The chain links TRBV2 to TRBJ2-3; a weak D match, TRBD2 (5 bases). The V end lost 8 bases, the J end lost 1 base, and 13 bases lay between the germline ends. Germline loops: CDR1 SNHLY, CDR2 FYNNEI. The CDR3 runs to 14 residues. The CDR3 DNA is TGTGCCAGCGGGAGCATCTGGGGCACAGATACGCAGTATTTT. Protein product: CASGSIWGTDTQYF.

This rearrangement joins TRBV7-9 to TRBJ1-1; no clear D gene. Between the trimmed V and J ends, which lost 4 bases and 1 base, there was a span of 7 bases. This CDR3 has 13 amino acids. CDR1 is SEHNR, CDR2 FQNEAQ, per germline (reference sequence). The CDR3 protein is CASSSQENTEAFF. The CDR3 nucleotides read TGTGCCAGCAGCTCTCAGGAGAACACTGAAGCTTTCTTT.

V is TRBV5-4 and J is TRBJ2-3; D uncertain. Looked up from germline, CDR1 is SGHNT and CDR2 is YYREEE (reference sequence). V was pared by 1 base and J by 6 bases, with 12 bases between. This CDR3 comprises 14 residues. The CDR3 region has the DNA TGTGCCAGCAGCTTGCGCAGCGTTGGGGATACGCAGTATTTT. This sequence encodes CASSLRSVGDTQYF.

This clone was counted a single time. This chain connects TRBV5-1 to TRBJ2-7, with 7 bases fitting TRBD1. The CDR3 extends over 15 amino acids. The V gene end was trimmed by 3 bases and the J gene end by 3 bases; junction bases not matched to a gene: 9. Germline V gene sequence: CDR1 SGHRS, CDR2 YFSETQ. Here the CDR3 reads CASSSASGQIYEQYF. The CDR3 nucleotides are TGCGCCAGCAGCTCGGCCTCGGGACAGATCTACGAGCAGTACTTC.

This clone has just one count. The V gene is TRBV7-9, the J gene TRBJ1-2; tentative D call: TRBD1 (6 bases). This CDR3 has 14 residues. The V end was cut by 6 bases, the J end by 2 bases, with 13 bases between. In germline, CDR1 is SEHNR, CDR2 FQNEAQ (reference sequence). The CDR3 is CASSLDRQNYGYTF. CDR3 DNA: TGTGCCAGCAGTTTGGACAGACAGAACTATGGCTACACCTTC.

CDR3 protein: CATSRDKGQVIYGYTF. CDR3 bases: TGTGCCACCAGCAGAGACAAAGGACAGGTGATCTATGGCTACACCTTC. V and J are TRBV15 and TRBJ1-2, with TRBD1 matching 7 bases. J gave up 4 bases and V 0 bases, and 8 bases lay outside the gene matches. The germline CDR1 and CDR2 sequences are LNHNV and YYDKDF (reference sequence). The CDR3 has 16 residues.

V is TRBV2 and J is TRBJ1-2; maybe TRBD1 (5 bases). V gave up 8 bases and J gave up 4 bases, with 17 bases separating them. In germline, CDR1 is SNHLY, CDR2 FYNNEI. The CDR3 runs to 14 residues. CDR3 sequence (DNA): TGTGCCAGCCGCCCCACCGACAGTACCTATGGCTACACCTTC. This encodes CASRPTDSTYGYTF.